A single sample is the source of the 8 T cell receptor beta chains below, sequenced in a study of T-cell reconstitution after alpha-beta-depleted transplantation in children. The TCRbeta library incorporated unique molecular identifiers. One entry per CDR3 protein results from TCRdb running MiXCR on the PCR reads. The table records fewer than 550,000 distinct CDR3 sequences, roughly 10% of them present only once. This material consisted of PBMCs, mostly from graft donor cells, taken 180 days after TCRalphabeta/CD19-depleted stem cell transplant. The source of these receptors is a female patient younger than 10 who had a stem cell transplant for aplastic anemia, so the T cells may come from the graft donor.

The sample holds a few counts of this clonotype. This chain connects TRBV20-1 to TRBJ1-5, with a weak D call TRBD1 (5 bases). The length of the CDR3 is 13 residues. V lost 6 bases and J 6 bases, leaving 15 bases between the germline ends. CDR1 and CDR2 from the germline V gene are DFQATT and SNEGSKA (reference sequence). The CDR3 loop reads CSASGGITQPQHF. The CDR3 DNA sequence: TGCAGTGCGAGTGGGGGAATTACTCAGCCCCAGCATTTT.

This clonotype occurred a few times. The V call is TRBV30, the J call TRBJ2-5; TRBD1 matches at 8 bases. The CDR3 loop spans 13 amino acids. V trimming: 7 bases; J trimming: 5 bases; junction bases outside the gene matches: 9. CDR1 GTSNPN and CDR2 SVGIG come from the germline V gene (reference sequence). The CDR3 region is CASNPGGGETQYF. The DNA for the CDR3 is TGTGCCTCAAACCCAGGGGGCGGGGAGACCCAGTACTTC.

V and J are TRBV6-2 or TRBV6-3 and TRBJ1-2; D not certain. The germline V and J ends were trimmed by 6 bases and 1 base, with 18 bases remaining between them. Germline CDR1 MNHEY, CDR2 SVGEGT. This CDR3 is 16 amino acids long. CDR3 amino acids: CASSPDLRFLNYGYTF. For the CDR3, the DNA is TGTGCCAGCAGCCCTGATCTACGTTTTCTTAACTATGGCTACACCTTC.

This clonotype turned up a few times. The rearrangement joins TRBV10-3 to TRBJ2-7; 10 bases align to TRBD2. The germline gives CDR1 ENHRY, CDR2 SYGVKD. The junction had 16 bases not matched to a gene; V was cut back by 2 bases and J by 3 bases. The CDR3 runs to 19 residues. The CDR3 nucleotides read TGTGCCATCAGTGAGAAAAGGACTAGCGGTTTTCCAGAGGTCTACGAGCAGTACGTC. Translated, it gives CAISEKRTSGFPEVYEQYV.

This clonotype was counted between two and nine times. V gene TRBV6-5 combines with J gene TRBJ2-7; 8 positions match TRBD2. CDR1 is MNHEY, CDR2 SVGAGI, per germline. V lost 1 base to trimming and J lost 1 base; unmatched junction nucleotides: 9. CDR3 length equals 17 residues. The CDR3 protein is CASSYWGGGRLSYEQYF. The CDR3, as DNA: TGTGCCAGCAGTTACTGGGGCGGGGGGCGACTTTCCTACGAGCAGTACTTC.

The V and J genes are TRBV11-2 and TRBJ2-7, with D uncertain. The length of the CDR3 is 13 residues. CDR1 SGHAT and CDR2 FQNNGV come from the germline V gene. The ends were cut back, 1 base at V and 3 bases at J, with 7 bases in the middle. The DNA for the CDR3 is TGTGCCAGCAGCTTAGGGGCAGGCTACGAGCAGTACGTC. Amino acids: CASSLGAGYEQYV.

This clonotype was detected ten times or more. The chain is built from TRBV29-1 and TRBJ2-5; 12 nucleotides line up with TRBD2. This CDR3 is 15 amino acids long. Trimming at V came to 3 bases and at J to 4 bases, leaving 6 bases not matched to a gene. Germline CDR1 and CDR2: SQVTM and ANQGSEA. This CDR3 reads CSVDPTSGRGETQYF. The CDR3 region has the DNA TGCAGCGTTGACCCGACTAGCGGGAGAGGAGAGACCCAGTACTTC.

This clonotype has a handful of counts. This chain uses TRBV12-3 or TRBV12-4 with TRBJ1-2; D is possibly TRBD1 (5 bases). This CDR3 has 16 residues. V was shortened by 1 base and J by 5 bases, with 17 bases between the two germline ends. Here the CDR3 DNA reads TGTGCCAGCAGTTTAGGGGGCAGGCCCACGTGGTATGGCTACACCTTC. It yields the protein CASSLGGRPTWYGYTF.